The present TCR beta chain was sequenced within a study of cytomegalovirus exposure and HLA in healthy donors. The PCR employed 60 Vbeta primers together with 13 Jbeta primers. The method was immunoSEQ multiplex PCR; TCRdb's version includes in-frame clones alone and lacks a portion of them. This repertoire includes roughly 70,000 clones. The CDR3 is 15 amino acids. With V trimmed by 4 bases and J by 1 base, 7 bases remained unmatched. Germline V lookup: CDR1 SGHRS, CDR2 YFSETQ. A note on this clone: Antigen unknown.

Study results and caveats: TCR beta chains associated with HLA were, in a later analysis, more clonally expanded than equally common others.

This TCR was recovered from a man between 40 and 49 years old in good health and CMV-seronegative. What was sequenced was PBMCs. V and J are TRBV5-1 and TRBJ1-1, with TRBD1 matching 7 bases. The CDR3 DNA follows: TGCGCCAGCAGCGTAGGGGGCGTGAGGAACACTGAAGCTTTCTTT. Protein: CASSVGGVRNTEAFF.